The source of this T cell receptor beta chain is a study of shared clonotypes between healthy human individuals. The wider study: Donors had three CD4 naive, three CD4 memory, two CD8 naive and one CD8 memory plate apiece.

For every subset, genomic DNA was evenly distributed across several immunoSEQ plates. Data came from immunoSEQ multiplex PCR; TCRdb stores just in-frame clones and leaves some out. The table lists 2,500,000 or so clones, 90% to 95% of them singletons. The germline CDR1 and CDR2 sequences are SEHNR and FQNEAQ (reference sequence). V gave up 5 bases and J gave up 3 bases; unmatched junction bases: 12. The CDR3 runs to 16 residues. The study's findings and limits: Estimated richness was generally greater in naive than memory subsets.

Turning to this clone: Its matching antigen is unknown.

Free of recent acute infections or vaccinations, the donors were healthy HIV-negative adults. The TCR was taken from a man younger than 30 in good health. Some clones in this sample may be carry-over from other donors' samples. The chain joins TRBV7-9 to TRBJ2-7; 8 bases are a match to TRBD1. The sample comprised naive CD4+ T cells from PBMCs. Regarding subset: CD45RA+ positively selected. The CDR3 region is CASSQVVGQVYYEQYF. CDR3 bases: TGTGCCAGCAGCCAAGTTGTGGGACAGGTATACTACGAGCAGTACTTC.